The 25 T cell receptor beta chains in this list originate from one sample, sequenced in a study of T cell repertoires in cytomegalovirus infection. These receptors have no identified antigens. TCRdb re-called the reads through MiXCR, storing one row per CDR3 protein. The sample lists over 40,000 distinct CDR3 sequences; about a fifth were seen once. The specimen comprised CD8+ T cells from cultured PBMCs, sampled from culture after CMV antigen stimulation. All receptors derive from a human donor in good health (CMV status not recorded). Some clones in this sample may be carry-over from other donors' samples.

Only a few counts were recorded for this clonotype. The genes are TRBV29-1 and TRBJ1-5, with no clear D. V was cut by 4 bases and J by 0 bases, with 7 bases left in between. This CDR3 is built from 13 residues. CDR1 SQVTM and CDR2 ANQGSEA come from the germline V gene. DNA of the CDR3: TGCAGCGTTGCTGGAAATAGCAATCAGCCCCAGCATTTT. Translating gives CSVAGNSNQPQHF.

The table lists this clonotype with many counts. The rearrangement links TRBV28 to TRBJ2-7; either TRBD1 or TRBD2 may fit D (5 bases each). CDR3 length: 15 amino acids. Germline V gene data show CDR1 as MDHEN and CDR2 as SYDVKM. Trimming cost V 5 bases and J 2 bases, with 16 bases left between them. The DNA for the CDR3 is TGTGCCAGCAGTAAAGCCGGGACGTGGGCCTACGAGCAGTACTTC. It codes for CASSKAGTWAYEQYF.

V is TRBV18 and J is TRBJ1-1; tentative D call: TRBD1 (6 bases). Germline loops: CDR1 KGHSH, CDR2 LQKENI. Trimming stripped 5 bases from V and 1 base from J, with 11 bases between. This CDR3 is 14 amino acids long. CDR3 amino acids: CASSAKQGNTEAFF. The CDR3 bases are TGTGCCAGCTCAGCAAAACAGGGGAACACTGAAGCTTTCTTT.

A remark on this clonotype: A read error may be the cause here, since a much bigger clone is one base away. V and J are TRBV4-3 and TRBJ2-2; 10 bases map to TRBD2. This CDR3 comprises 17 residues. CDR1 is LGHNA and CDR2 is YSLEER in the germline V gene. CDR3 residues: CASSQDLAGAVTEELFF. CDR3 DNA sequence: TGCGCCAGCAGCCAAGATCTAGCGGGGGCAGTCACCGAGGAGCTGTTTTTT.

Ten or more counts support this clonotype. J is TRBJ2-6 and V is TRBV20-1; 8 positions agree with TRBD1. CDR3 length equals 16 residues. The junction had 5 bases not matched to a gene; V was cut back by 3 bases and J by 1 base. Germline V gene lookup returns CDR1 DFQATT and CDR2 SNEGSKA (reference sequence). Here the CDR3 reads CSARRQGRSGANVLTF. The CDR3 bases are TGCAGTGCTAGGAGACAGGGGAGGTCTGGGGCCAACGTCCTGACTTTC.

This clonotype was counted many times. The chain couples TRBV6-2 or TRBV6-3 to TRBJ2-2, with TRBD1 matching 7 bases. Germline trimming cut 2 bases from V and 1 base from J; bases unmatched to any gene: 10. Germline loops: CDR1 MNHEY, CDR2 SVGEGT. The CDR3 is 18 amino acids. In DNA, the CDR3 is TGTGCCAGCAGTTACGTTGAAACCGGGACAGTGAACACCGGGGAGCTGTTTTTT. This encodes CASSYVETGTVNTGELFF.

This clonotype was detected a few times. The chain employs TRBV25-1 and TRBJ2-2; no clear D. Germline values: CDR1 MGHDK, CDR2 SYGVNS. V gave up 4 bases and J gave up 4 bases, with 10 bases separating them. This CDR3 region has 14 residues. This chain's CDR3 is CASSVLGSTGELFF. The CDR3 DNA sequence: TGTGCCAGCAGTGTGCTCGGTTCCACCGGGGAGCTGTTTTTT.

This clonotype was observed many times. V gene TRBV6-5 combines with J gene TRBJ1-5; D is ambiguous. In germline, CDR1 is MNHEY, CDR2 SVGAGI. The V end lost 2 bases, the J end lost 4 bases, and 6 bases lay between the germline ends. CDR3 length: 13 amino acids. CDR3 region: CASSYGRNQPQHF. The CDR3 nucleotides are TGTGCCAGCAGTTACGGGCGGAATCAGCCCCAGCATTTT.

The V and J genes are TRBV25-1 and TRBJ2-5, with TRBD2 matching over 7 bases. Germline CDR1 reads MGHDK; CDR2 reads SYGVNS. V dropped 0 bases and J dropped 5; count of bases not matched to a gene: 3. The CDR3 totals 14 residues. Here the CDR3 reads CASSEYRAGETQYF. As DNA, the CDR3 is TGTGCCAGCAGTGAATATCGAGCGGGGGAGACCCAGTACTTC.

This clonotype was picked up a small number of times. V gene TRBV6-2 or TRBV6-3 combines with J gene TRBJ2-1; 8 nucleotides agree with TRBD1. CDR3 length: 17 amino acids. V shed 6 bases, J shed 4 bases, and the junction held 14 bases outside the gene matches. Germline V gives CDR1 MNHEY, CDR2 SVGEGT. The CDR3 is CASSPTQWDRLYNEQFF. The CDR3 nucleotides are TGTGCCAGCAGCCCAACCCAATGGGACAGGCTATACAATGAGCAGTTCTTC.

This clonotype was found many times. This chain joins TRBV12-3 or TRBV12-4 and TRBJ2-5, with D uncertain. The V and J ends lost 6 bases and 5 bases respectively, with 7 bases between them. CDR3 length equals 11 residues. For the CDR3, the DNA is TGTGCCAGCAGCCCCGGGGAGACCCAGTACTTC. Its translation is CASSPGETQYF.

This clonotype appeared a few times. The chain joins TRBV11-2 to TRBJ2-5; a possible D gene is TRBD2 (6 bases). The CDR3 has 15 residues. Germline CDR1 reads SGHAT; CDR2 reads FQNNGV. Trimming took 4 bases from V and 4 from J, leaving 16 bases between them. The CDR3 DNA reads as TGTGCCAGCAGCTCCCCGCGGGACGGGGTAGAGACCCAGTACTTC. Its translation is CASSSPRDGVETQYF.

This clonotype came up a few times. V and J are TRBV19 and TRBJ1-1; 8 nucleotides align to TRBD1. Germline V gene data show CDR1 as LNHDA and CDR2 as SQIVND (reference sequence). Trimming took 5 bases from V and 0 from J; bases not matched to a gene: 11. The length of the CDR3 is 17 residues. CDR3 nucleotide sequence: TGTGCCAGTAGTCTGCTTCGACTGGGACAGGTGAACACTGAAGCTTTCTTT. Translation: CASSLLRLGQVNTEAFF.

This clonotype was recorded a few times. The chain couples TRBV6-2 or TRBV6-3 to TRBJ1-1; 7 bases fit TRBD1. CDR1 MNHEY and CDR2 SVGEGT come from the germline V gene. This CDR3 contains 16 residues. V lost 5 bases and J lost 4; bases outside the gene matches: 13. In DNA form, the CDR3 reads TGTGCCAGCAGTACCCTGGGGAGGGGGCCGAGCACTGAAGCTTTCTTT. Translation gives CASSTLGRGPSTEAFF.

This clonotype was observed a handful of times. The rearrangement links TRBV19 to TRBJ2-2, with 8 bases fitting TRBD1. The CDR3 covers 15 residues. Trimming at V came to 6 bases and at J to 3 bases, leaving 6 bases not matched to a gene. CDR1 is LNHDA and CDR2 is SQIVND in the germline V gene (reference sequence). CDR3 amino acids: CASRRMTGDTGELFF. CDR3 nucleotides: TGTGCCAGTAGACGGATGACAGGGGACACCGGGGAGCTGTTTTTT.

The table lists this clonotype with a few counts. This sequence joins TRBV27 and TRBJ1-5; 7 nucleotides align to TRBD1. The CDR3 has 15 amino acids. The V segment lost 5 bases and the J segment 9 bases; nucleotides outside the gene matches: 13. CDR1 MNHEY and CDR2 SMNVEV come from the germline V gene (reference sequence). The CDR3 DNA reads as TGTGCCAGCAGTGTCCAGACAGGGTACTTATGGCCCCAGCATTTT. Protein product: CASSVQTGYLWPQHF.

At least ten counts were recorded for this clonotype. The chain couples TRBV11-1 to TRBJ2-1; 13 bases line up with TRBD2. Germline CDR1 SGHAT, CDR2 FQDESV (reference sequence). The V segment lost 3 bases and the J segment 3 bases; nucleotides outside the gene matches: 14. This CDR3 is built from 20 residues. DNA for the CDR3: TGTGCCAGCAGCTTCGACGGACTAGCGGGAGCCCTTCCTATCTACAATGAGCAGTTCTTC. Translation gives CASSFDGLAGALPIYNEQFF.

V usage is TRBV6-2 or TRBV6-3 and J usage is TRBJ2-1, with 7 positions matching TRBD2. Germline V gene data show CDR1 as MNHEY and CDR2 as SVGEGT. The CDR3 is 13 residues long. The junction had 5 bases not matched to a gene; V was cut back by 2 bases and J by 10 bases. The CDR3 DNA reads TGTGCCAGCAGTTACCTGGGACTACTCGAGCAGTTCTTC. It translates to CASSYLGLLEQFF.

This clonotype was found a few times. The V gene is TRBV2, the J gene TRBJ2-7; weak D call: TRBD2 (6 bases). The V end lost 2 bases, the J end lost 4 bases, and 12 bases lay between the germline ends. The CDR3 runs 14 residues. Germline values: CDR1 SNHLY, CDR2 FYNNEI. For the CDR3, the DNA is TGTGCCAGCAGTGAACCGGGACTCCATTACGAGCAGTACTTC. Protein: CASSEPGLHYEQYF.

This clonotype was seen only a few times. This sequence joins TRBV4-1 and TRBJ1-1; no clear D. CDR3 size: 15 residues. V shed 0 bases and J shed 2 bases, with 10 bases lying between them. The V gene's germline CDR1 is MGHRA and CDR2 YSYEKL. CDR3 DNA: TGCGCCAGCAGCCAAGAACACCCCCCCAACACTGAAGCTTTCTTT. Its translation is CASSQEHPPNTEAFF.

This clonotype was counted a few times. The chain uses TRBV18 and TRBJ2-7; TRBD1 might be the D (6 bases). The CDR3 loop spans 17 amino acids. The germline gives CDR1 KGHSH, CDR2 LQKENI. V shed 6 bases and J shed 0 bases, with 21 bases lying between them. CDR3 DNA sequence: TGTGCCAGCTCGCTAGAACCAAGGGGACATTACTCCTACGAGCAGTACTTC. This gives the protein CASSLEPRGHYSYEQYF.

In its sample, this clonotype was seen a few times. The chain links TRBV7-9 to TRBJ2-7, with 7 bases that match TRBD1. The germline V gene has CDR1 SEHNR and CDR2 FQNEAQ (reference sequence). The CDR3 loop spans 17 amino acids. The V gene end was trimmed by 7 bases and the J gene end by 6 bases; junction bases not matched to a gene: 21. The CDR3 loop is CASKGAESGRQGREQYF. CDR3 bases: TGTGCCAGCAAAGGAGCCGAAAGCGGTCGACAGGGACGCGAGCAGTACTTC. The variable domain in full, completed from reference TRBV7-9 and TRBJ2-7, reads DTGVSQNPRHKITKRGQNVTFRCDPISEHNRLYWYRQTLGQGPEFLTYFQNEAQLEKSRLLSDRFSAERPKGSFSTLEIQRTEQGDSAMYLCASKGAESGRQGREQYFGPGTRLTVT.

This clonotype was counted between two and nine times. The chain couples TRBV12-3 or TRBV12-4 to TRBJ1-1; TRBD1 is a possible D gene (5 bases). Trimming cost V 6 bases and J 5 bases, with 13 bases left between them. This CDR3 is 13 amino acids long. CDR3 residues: CASSLGPATEAFF. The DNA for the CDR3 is TGTGCCAGCAGCCTGGGGCCAGCGACTGAAGCTTTCTTT.

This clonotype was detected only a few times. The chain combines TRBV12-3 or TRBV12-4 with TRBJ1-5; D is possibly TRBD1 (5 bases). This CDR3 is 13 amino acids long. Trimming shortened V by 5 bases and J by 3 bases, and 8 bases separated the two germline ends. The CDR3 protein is CASSRQPNQPQHF. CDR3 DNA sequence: TGTGCCAGCAGTCGACAGCCCAATCAGCCCCAGCATTTT.

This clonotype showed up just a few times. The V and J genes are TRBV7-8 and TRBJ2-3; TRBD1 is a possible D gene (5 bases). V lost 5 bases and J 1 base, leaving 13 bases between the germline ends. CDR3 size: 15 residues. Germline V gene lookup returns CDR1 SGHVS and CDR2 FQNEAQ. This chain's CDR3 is CASSPGPGRTDTQYF. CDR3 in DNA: TGTGCCAGCAGCCCCGGTCCAGGGCGCACAGATACGCAGTATTTT.